This T cell receptor beta chain was identified in a study of CD8 T cells in Susac syndrome. General observations from the study: Susac syndrome CD4+ T cell repertoires showed no clonal expansion.

Negative isolation was used for CD8+ and CD4+ T cells and FACS enrichment for TEMRA cells. Germline lookup yields CDR1 DFQATT and CDR2 SNEGSKA (reference sequence). The CDR3 extends over 13 amino acids. Trimming cost V 6 bases and J 2 bases, with 13 bases left between them. As to this clonotype: Its target is not known.

RNA in amounts of about 0.5 to 1 ug was reverse transcribed with random hexamers. TCRdb re-derived calls from the immunoSEQ multiplex PCR reads in MiXCR, one entry per CDR3 protein. This table holds hundreds of thousands of distinct CDR3 sequences, about 96% found once. The specimen sequenced was CD4+ T cells from PBMCs. The source is a human donor with Susac syndrome. The V call is TRBV20-1, the J call TRBJ1-1; possibly TRBD1 for D (6 bases). The CDR3 reads CSATGPPNTEAFF. Here the CDR3 DNA reads TGCAGTGCGACAGGACCCCCCAACACTGAAGCTTTCTTT.